This is a list of T cell receptor beta chains from one sample in a study of PD-1 blockade in classical Hodgkin lymphoma. The assay was immunoSEQ multiplex PCR, and TCRdb's table has in-frame clones only and misses some. The repertoire holds about 97,000 clones, approximately 83% seen once, with more than 9% in the top ten. The source material was peripheral blood mononuclear cells (PBMCs), sampled at baseline. The receptor set was obtained from a human donor with classical Hodgkin lymphoma. Both conserved end residues are part of each CDR3. D genes are given only for firm matches. For some rows the clone size is stated as once, few or many, or as a class when expanded; others skip it.

d_call | j_call | v_call | clone_size | cdr3_aa
- | TRBJ2-1 | TRBV21-1 | - | CASSNASNCNEQFF
TRBD1 | TRBJ1-2 | TRBV10-3 | - | CAISDTGTGSGYTF
- | - | TRBV7-8 | once | CASSWDIGNTIYF
- | TRBJ1-2 | TRBV2 | few | CASSDTLGEQGYTF
- | TRBJ2-5 | TRBV19 | - | CASTPGGSLLETQYF
- | TRBJ1-2 | TRBV18 | - | CASSPGGGDGYTF
TRBD1 | TRBJ2-1 | TRBV5-1 | - | CASSLGTGVDEQFF
- | TRBJ1-2 | TRBV14 | - | CASSRDVGIGGYTF
- | TRBJ1-2 | TRBV27 | - | CASSLRRDGVGYTF
TRBD1 | TRBJ1-1 | TRBV4-2 | - | CASSRTWTGMVATEAFF
TRBD2 | TRBJ2-1 | TRBV7-9 | few | CASSSSGRVNEQFF
TRBD1 | TRBJ2-7 | TRBV6-1 | - | CASSIRTGVDEQYF
TRBD1 | TRBJ1-3 | TRBV5-4 | - | CASSLDRGSGNTIYF
- | TRBJ2-7 | TRBV28 | few | CASSSQGKRHSYEQYF
TRBD2 | TRBJ2-5 | TRBV7-2 | - | CASSPPGGRETQYF
TRBD2 | TRBJ2-3 | TRBV19 | - | CASSPSGLAGVSDTQYF
- | TRBJ2-7 | TRBV5-5 | - | CASSLWAGNEQYF
- | TRBJ2-2 | TRBV5-6 | - | CASSLPGAGTGELFF
TRBD2 | TRBJ2-7 | TRBV11-2 | - | CASSQTSAASYEQYF
- | TRBJ1-2 | TRBV10-3 | once | CAISESRAGDGYTF
- | TRBJ2-1 | TRBV6-1 | - | CASSEQPADNEQFF
- | TRBJ1-5 | TRBV19 | - | CAKQGSGNQPQHF
- | TRBJ2-1 | TRBV27 | - | CASSSLPRNEQFF
- | TRBJ1-5 | TRBV6-5 | - | CASSYSRGVNQPQHF
- | TRBJ2-5 | TRBV5-1 | once | CASSLAVAGTQETQYF
TRBD2 | TRBJ2-1 | TRBV7-2 | few | CASSFGGSSYNEQFF
TRBD1 | TRBJ1-5 | TRBV19 | few | CASSENRQGGGQPQHF
TRBD1 | TRBJ2-3 | TRBV5-4 | - | CASSRGLGQGITDTQYF
- | TRBJ2-5 | TRBV5-1 | many | CASSEQSQETQYF
TRBD1 | TRBJ1-4 | TRBV7-6 | - | CASSPRQGSSEKLFF
TRBD1 | TRBJ2-7 | TRBV18 | - | CASSPHPPGQGSEQYF
- | TRBJ2-2 | TRBV5-4 | - | CASSSGAGVETGELFF
- | TRBJ2-7 | TRBV15 | - | CATSRDVGMSYEQYF
TRBD1 | TRBJ2-1 | TRBV5-4 | - | CASSLGQGGRNEQFF
TRBD2 | TRBJ2-1 | TRBV12-5 | - | CASVLTPRLAGGDEQFF
TRBD2 | TRBJ2-1 | TRBV15 | - | CATSRTSGSFNEQFF
- | TRBJ1-2 | TRBV5-1 | - | CASSLGPQGDYGYTF
- | TRBJ1-4 | TRBV5-1 | - | CASSLQGTNEKLFF
- | TRBJ2-4 | TRBV7-8 | few | CASSAQGNIQYF
- | TRBJ1-2 | TRBV20-1 | few | CSATARGYTF
- | TRBJ1-3 | TRBV30 | - | CAWSASGYNTIYF
TRBD1 | TRBJ1-5 | TRBV2 | - | CASRTGGLQPQHF
- | TRBJ2-7 | TRBV25-1 | few | CASSTRTYEQYF
- | TRBJ2-5 | TRBV18 | - | CASSPPQETQYF
- | TRBJ2-5 | TRBV7-9 | once | CASSFNRQETQYF